Given below is one TCR beta chain in context. Its specificity is unknown. The data are from a study of response to subunit inactivated influenza vaccine. Study conclusions and caveats: The authors put forward the suggestion that each seasonal influenza vaccination may bring in only a limited number of new T cells.

Trimming shortened V by 6 bases and J by 3 bases, and 18 bases separated the two germline ends. Per the germline V gene, CDR1 is MNHEY and CDR2 is SMNVEV (reference sequence). This CDR3 has 15 amino acids. One entry per CDR3 protein, called by TCRdb with MiXCR from the RT-PCR reads. The data show 600,000 to 850,000 distinct CDR3 sequences, about 14% seen once. The input for sequencing was PBMCs from blood, taken roughly 15 days before vaccination. This clonotype was obtained from a man aged 45-65 years who received an inactivated influenza vaccine. This chain links TRBV27 with TRBJ2-7; D perhaps matches TRBD2 (7 bases). The CDR3 nucleotides read TGTGCCAGCAGCCGTGTCGCGGGGGCCTTCTACGAGCAGTACTTC. Amino acids: CASSRVAGAFYEQYF.